This TCR beta chain was captured in a study of cytomegalovirus exposure and HLA in healthy donors. Study outcomes and limitations: In an earlier analysis, in some 500 donors, most V segments appeared productive either ~87% or ~30% of the time. Trimming of TCR beta V- and J-genes showed a link, identified in a later analysis, to a missense DCLRE1C variant.

The CDR3 loop spans 15 amino acids. Trimming took 0 bases from V and 0 from J, leaving 11 bases between them. Germline CDR1 and CDR2: SQVTM and ANQGSEA. Comment on this clone: What it binds is not known.

The PCR had 60 Vbeta and 13 Jbeta primers. Original methodology: A follow-up analysis tallied approximately 85 million unique TCR beta chains, about 11 million shared. Sequencing was performed with immunoSEQ multiplex PCR; in TCRdb, only in-frame clones are kept and a portion is missing. V, J and clone size are taken as reported in that table, and D and trimming were inferred from the DNA itself. The sample holds 79,000 or so clones, 79% seen once. The clonotype comes from a woman in her thirties or forties in good health and CMV-seropositive. The V gene is TRBV29-1, the J gene TRBJ1-2; D uncertain. Sequenced material: PBMCs. CDR3 region: CSVEDLGRPNYGYTF. Written as DNA, the CDR3 is TGCAGCGTTGAAGATCTGGGCAGACCTAACTATGGCTACACCTTC.